One and the same sample provided the 20 T cell receptor beta chains below, sequenced in a study of post-analysis software for immune sequencing data. What these receptors recognize is not known. Unique molecular identifiers were carried by the TCR beta cDNA libraries. TCRdb reanalysed the PCR reads using MiXCR and keeps one entry per CDR3 protein. The sample includes under 650,000 distinct CDR3 sequences, about 44% of them seen just once. Study findings and constraints: Four or five TRBV segments, TRBV5-6, TRBV5-1 and TRBV20-1 among them, were found more frequent in patients than controls.

What was sequenced was blood. The receptors stem from a girl aged 5-17 years with multiple sclerosis.

This clonotype has just a few counts. V gene TRBV20-1 combines with J gene TRBJ2-5; TRBD1 or TRBD2 may be the D gene (5 bases each). V was pared by 5 bases and J by 4 bases, with 17 bases between. The CDR3 runs to 14 residues. Germline loops: CDR1 DFQATT, CDR2 SNEGSKA (reference sequence). The CDR3 DNA reads as TGCAGTGCTCCCCTTAGAGGGGTGGGAGAGACCCAGTACTTC. Residues: CSAPLRGVGETQYF.

The chain combines TRBV12-3 or TRBV12-4 with TRBJ2-7; 10 bases align to TRBD1. The CDR3 runs 17 residues. The J segment lost 3 bases and the V segment lost 5 bases, leaving 13 bases of the junction unmatched. CDR3 residues: CASSPQTWTGGIYEQYF. The CDR3 nucleotides read TGTGCCAGCAGTCCACAAACCTGGACAGGGGGGATCTACGAGCAGTACTTC.

The gene calls are TRBV6-4 and TRBJ2-3; the D gene is possibly TRBD1 (5 bases). This CDR3 is built from 15 residues. Germline V gene sequence: CDR1 MRHNA, CDR2 SNTAGT. The V end was cut by 2 bases, the J end by 1 base, with 10 bases between. CDR3 in DNA: TGTGCCAGCAGTGACCAAGGCAGGGGCACAGATACGCAGTATTTT. Translating it yields CASSDQGRGTDTQYF.

This clonotype was seen a few times. The V call is TRBV6-4, the J call TRBJ2-3; 11 nucleotides agree with TRBD2. The CDR3 sequence is 15 residues long. V lost 3 bases and J lost 4; bases outside the gene matches: 3. CDR1 is MRHNA, CDR2 SNTAGT, per germline. CDR3 amino acids: CASSDSGRASDTQYF. The CDR3 DNA reads as TGTGCCAGCAGTGATAGCGGGAGGGCCTCAGATACGCAGTATTTT.

The chain is built from TRBV3-1 and TRBJ1-2; 8 nucleotides line up with TRBD1. Germline CDR1 reads LGHDT; CDR2 reads YNNKEL (reference sequence). The CDR3 length is 14 residues. With V trimmed by 0 bases and J by 4 bases, 1 base remained unmatched. CDR3 protein: CASSQEGQAYGYTF. As DNA, the CDR3 is TGTGCCAGCAGCCAAGAGGGACAGGCCTATGGCTACACCTTC.

This clonotype has only a few counts. V usage is TRBV12-3 or TRBV12-4 and J usage is TRBJ2-7; 11 nucleotides align to TRBD2. The last part of the DNA fits TRBJ2-5 better; the J call may be wrong. The CDR3 length is 14 residues. CDR3 DNA: TGTGCCAGCAGTACTAGCGGGGGAGAGGAGACCCAGTACTTC. Translating it yields CASSTSGGEETQYF.

The chain has TRBV7-9 and TRBJ1-2; D is perhaps TRBD1 (5 bases). V shed 6 bases and J shed 4 bases, with 18 bases lying between them. Germline values: CDR1 SEHNR, CDR2 FQNEAQ (reference sequence). CDR3 length: 15 residues. The CDR3 spells CASSAGTPNPYGYTF. The CDR3 DNA reads as TGTGCCAGCAGTGCCGGGACCCCAAATCCCTATGGCTACACCTTC.

Here the CDR3 reads CASSQLAGGLIEETQYF. DNA of the CDR3: TGCGCCAGCAGCCAGCTAGCGGGGGGGCTGATTGAGGAGACCCAGTACTTC. The chain recombines TRBV4-1 with TRBJ2-5; 12 bases line up with TRBD2. V shed 3 bases, J shed 5 bases, and the junction held 10 bases outside the gene matches. In germline, CDR1 is MGHRA, CDR2 YSYEKL. The CDR3 sequence is 17 residues long.

The rearrangement joins TRBV12-3 or TRBV12-4 to TRBJ1-3, with 9 positions matching TRBD1. The CDR3 has 14 amino acids. Germline trimming cut 7 bases from V and 6 bases from J; bases unmatched to any gene: 7. This chain's CDR3 is CASTLSQGANTIYF. Here the CDR3 DNA reads TGTGCCAGCACCTTATCACAGGGGGCAAACACCATATATTTT.

A note on this clonotype: Relative to the germline gene, one junction end is altered; a read error may explain this. In DNA, the CDR3 is TGTGTCATCAAACGGGACACCGACTGGGGTGGCTACACCTTC. Its protein product is CVIKRDTDWGGYTF. The chain uses TRBV10-3 and TRBJ1-2; D possibly corresponds to TRBD1 (6 bases). CDR1 ENHRY and CDR2 SYGVKD come from the germline V gene. The CDR3 runs to 14 residues.

V gene TRBV6-5 combines with J gene TRBJ2-7; TRBD1 might be the D (5 bases). CDR1 MNHEY and CDR2 SVGAGI come from the germline V gene. The CDR3 contains 13 residues. Trimming stripped 5 bases from V and 1 base from J, with 9 bases between. CDR3 region: CASSPKGSYEQYF. In DNA, the CDR3 is TGTGCCAGCAGTCCTAAGGGGTCCTACGAGCAGTACTTC.

This clonotype has more than one count but fewer than ten. The J gene is TRBJ2-3, the V gene TRBV11-2; TRBD2 agrees at 8 bases. With 2 bases clipped from V and 0 bases from J, the junction kept 7 bases outside the gene matches. Germline V gives CDR1 SGHAT, CDR2 FQNNGV. The CDR3 is 17 amino acids. The CDR3 DNA sequence: TGTGCCAGCAGCTTATCCCCGGCTAGCGGGAGCACAGATACGCAGTATTTT. It translates to CASSLSPASGSTDTQYF.

The table lists this clonotype with a few counts. The V and J genes are TRBV6-5 and TRBJ2-1, with 14 positions matching TRBD2. With V trimmed by 6 bases and J by 7 bases, 5 bases remained unmatched. This CDR3 comprises 15 residues. The germline V gene has CDR1 MNHEY and CDR2 SVGAGI. The CDR3 coding sequence is TGTGCCAGCAGGGCGGGACTAGCGGGAGAAAATGAGCAGTTCTTC. Protein: CASRAGLAGENEQFF.

The V call is TRBV12-3 or TRBV12-4, the J call TRBJ2-5, with D possibly called TRBD1 or TRBD2 (5 bases each). V shed 5 bases and J shed 2 bases, with 15 bases lying between them. CDR3 length: 15 amino acids. Here the CDR3 reads CASSLRGRAQETQYF. CDR3 nucleotides: TGTGCCAGCAGTCTCCGGGGCCGGGCACAAGAGACCCAGTACTTC.

V usage is TRBV7-8 and J usage is TRBJ2-7; TRBD1 might be the D (6 bases). Trimming took off 6 bases at V and 5 bases at J, with 17 bases between the two ends. Per the germline V gene, CDR1 is SGHVS and CDR2 is FQNEAQ. The CDR3 length is 14 residues. The CDR3 region is CASRPRQVRDEQYF. Written as DNA, the CDR3 is TGTGCCAGCAGGCCTAGACAGGTCCGGGACGAGCAGTACTTC. Supplemented by reference TRBV7-8 and TRBJ2-7, the full variable domain reads GAGVSQSPRYKVAKRGQDVALRCDPISGHVSLFWYQQALGQGPEFLTYFQNEAQLDKSGLPSDRFFAERPEGSVSTLKIQRTQQEDSAVYLCASRPRQVRDEQYFGPGTRLTVT.

This clonotype was counted ten times or more. The chain links TRBV11-2 to TRBJ2-7; TRBD1 might be the D (5 bases). CDR3 length equals 15 residues. Trimming removed 5 bases at V and 2 bases at J, with 16 bases between. Germline lookup yields CDR1 SGHAT and CDR2 FQNNGV. The CDR3 DNA sequence: TGTGCCAGCAGCCTCCGGGCAGGGTCCCCCTACGAGCAGTACTTC. Translated: CASSLRAGSPYEQYF.

The chain employs TRBV18 and TRBJ1-1; 8 nucleotides line up with TRBD1. The CDR3 runs 13 residues. Looked up from germline, CDR1 is KGHSH and CDR2 is LQKENI. The trim removed 3 bases at V and 5 bases at J, leaving 2 bases unmatched. In nucleotides, the CDR3 is TGTGCCAGCTCACCGAACAGGGGGACTGAAGCTTTCTTT. Amino acids: CASSPNRGTEAFF.

The chain combines TRBV10-3 with TRBJ2-5; D call uncertain. Germline-derived CDR1 and CDR2 are ENHRY and SYGVKD. The CDR3 is made up of 13 amino acids. Trimming cost V 2 bases and J 5 bases, with 9 bases left between them. The CDR3 loop is CAISEAVGETQYF. CDR3 DNA: TGTGCCATCAGTGAGGCTGTAGGGGAGACCCAGTACTTC.

V and J are TRBV24-1 and TRBJ2-5; TRBD2 matches at 9 bases. Germline V gene data show CDR1 as KGHDR and CDR2 as SFDVKD. This CDR3 has 17 amino acids. The junction had 12 bases not matched to a gene; V was cut back by 3 bases and J by 5 bases. DNA of the CDR3: TGTGCCACCAGTGATCCCCAAGGGACTAGCAAGCGGGAGACCCAGTACTTC. Residues: CATSDPQGTSKRETQYF.

This clonotype was counted between two and nine times. This sequence joins TRBV5-1 and TRBJ1-2; weak D call: TRBD1 (6 bases). Germline lookup yields CDR1 SGHRS and CDR2 YFSETQ. V lost 1 base, J lost 5 bases, and 9 bases lay in between. CDR3 length: 13 residues. The CDR3 protein is CASSLRQEYGYTF. The CDR3 nucleotides read TGCGCCAGCAGCTTGCGACAGGAGTATGGCTACACCTTC.